Below, one T cell receptor beta chain is given with its context. The sample is drawn from a study of blood T cell repertoires in COVID-19. Study as a whole: Some COVID-19 samples were acute and others convalescent; all came from the United States, Italy and Spain. PBMCs, B-cell-depleted T cells, or T cells provided the cDNA or gDNA that made up the material.

Per the original methods: From reference gene primer amplification, estimates of nucleated cell counts were derived. This table comes from immunoSEQ multiplex PCR, and its TCRdb copy is limited to in-frame clones, with some not included. V and J calls plus clone size are reproduced from that table; the DNA served to infer D and trimming. The table has around 170,000 clones, about 81% seen once. This receptor was obtained from a woman at least 80 years old with COVID-19, enrolled during active disease. The specimen was peripheral blood.

The CDR3 is CASSPTVGQGHGYTF. The DNA for the CDR3 is TGCGCCAGCAGCCCAACCGTGGGACAGGGCCATGGCTACACCTTC. This chain connects TRBV5-1 to TRBJ1-2; TRBD1 matches at 9 bases. Germline trimming cut 4 bases from V and 6 bases from J; bases unmatched to any gene: 10. Germline-derived CDR1 and CDR2 are SGHRS and YFSETQ. The CDR3 consists of 15 residues.